This TCR beta chain was sequenced in a study of cytomegalovirus exposure and HLA in healthy donors. General observations from the study: Common viral pathogens (according to a later analysis) appeared linked to several of the most significant clusters. Follow-up analysis later connected one missense variant in DCLRE1C with trimming of TCR beta V- and J-genes. The likely origin of a cluster of highly shared sequence variants was a sequencing artifact.

V was pared by 4 bases and J by 4 bases, with 16 bases between. CDR3 length: 15 amino acids. Germline CDR1 reads SGHNT; CDR2 reads YYREEE (reference sequence). A word on this clone: Its antigen is undetermined.

13 Jbeta primers and 60 Vbeta primers were used for the PCR. Original methodology: It was a later analysis that counted 83 million or so unique TCR beta chains, of which around 11 million were shared. Sequencing was performed with immunoSEQ multiplex PCR; in TCRdb, only in-frame clones are kept and a portion is missing. V and J calls and clone size come straight from that table; D and trimming were deduced from the DNA. The data show 150,000 to 250,000 clones, around 77% seen once. The sample consisted of PBMCs. This chain connects TRBV5-4 to TRBJ2-3; tentative D call: TRBD2 (8 bases). The TCR originated in a man between 25 and 39 years old in good health and CMV-seronegative. CDR3 residues: CASSQTSDRADTQYF. The CDR3, as DNA: TGTGCCAGCAGCCAGACTAGCGACAGGGCAGATACGCAGTATTTT.